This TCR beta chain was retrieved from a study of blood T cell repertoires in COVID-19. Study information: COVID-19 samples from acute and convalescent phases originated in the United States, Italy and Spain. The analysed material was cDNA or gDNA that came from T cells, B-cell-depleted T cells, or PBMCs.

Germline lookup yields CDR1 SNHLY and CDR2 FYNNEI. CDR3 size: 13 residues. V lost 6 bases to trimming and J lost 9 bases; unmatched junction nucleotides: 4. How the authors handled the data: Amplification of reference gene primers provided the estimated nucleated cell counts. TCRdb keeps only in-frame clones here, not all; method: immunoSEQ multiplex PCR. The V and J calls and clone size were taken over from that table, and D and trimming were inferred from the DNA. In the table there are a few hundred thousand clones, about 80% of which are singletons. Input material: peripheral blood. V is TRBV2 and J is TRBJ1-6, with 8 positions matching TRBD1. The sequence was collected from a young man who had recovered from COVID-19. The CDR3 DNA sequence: TGTGCCAGCAGGGGACAGGTTACTTCACCCCTCCACTTT. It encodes CASRGQVTSPLHF.